This TCR beta chain came from a study of beta chain features in type 1 diabetes. Study conclusions and caveats: The naive, central memory and Treg TCRB repertoires of patients appeared to be more similar to one another than those of healthy donors. For patients and controls alike, PCR might favor shorter templates to the same degree. There was a moderate but significant shortening of TCRB CDR3s in all four CD4+ subsets of Type 1 diabetes patients.

Since all of the isolated RNA was reverse transcribed, expressed TCRB transcripts were what got sequenced. The protocol was immunoSEQ multiplex PCR, while the TCRdb copy is restricted to in-frame clones and leaves out a portion. The table has about 640,000 clones, approximately 13% seen once. There are a few counts of this clone. What it binds is not known. Germline V lookup: CDR1 LGHNA, CDR2 YSLEER. The CDR3 totals 14 residues. V gave up 1 base and J gave up 2 bases, with 9 bases separating them. The chain employs TRBV4-3 and TRBJ2-7; D is ambiguous. Sequenced sample: naive CD4+ T cells from blood. This clonotype was obtained from a man aged 25 to 40 with type 1 diabetes. CDR3 protein: CASSQGLRAYEQYF. The CDR3 region has the DNA TGCGCCAGCAGCCAAGGACTTAGGGCCTACGAGCAGTACTTC.